These 9 T cell receptor beta chains were all obtained from the same sample, sequenced in a study of shared clonotypes between healthy human individuals (dated by TCRdb to 2020 to 2021). The library was made by the immunoSEQ multiplex PCR assay. TCRdb mirrors the immuneACCESS table, restricted to in-frame sequences. Some clones are absent from its copies; in checked studies, under half trace to an unresolved V gene, and the reason for the others is unknown. Within this sample are 950,000 to 1,300,000 clones, with about 75% of them counted one time only. The biggest ten clones account for 1.2% to 1.5% of the sample. The sequenced sample consisted of memory CD4+ T cells sorted from blood. The cell subset or site label for this specimen denotes: CD45RA-negative fraction. The receptors derive from a man aged 18 to 35 in good health.

Concerning this clone itself: In the same sample, other DNA sequences code for this CDR3. This chain connects TRBV29-1 to TRBJ2-7; TRBD2 is a possible D gene (7 bases). The germline gives CDR1 SQVTM, CDR2 ANQGSEA. The CDR3 loop spans 12 amino acids. V lost 2 bases to trimming and J lost 4 bases, with 9 bases between them. In nucleotides, the CDR3 is TGCAGCGTTGAAAGGGGGGGTTACGAGCAGTACTTC. It translates to CSVERGGYEQYF.

The table lists this clone with a count of one. The rearrangement uses TRBV4-1 and TRBJ2-7; 8 nucleotides align to TRBD1. This CDR3 contains 16 residues. Germline V gene lookup returns CDR1 MGHRA and CDR2 YSYEKL. V dropped 5 bases and J dropped 0; count of bases not matched to a gene: 9. The CDR3 sequence: CASSIVLDRGSYEQYF. As DNA, the CDR3 is TGCGCCAGCAGCATAGTCCTTGACAGGGGCTCCTACGAGCAGTACTTC.

J is TRBJ2-7 and V is TRBV10-3; 8 bases fit TRBD1. The CDR3 sequence is 16 residues long. Germline V gene sequence: CDR1 ENHRY, CDR2 SYGVKD. V lost 4 bases and J lost 0; bases outside the gene matches: 8. In DNA form, the CDR3 reads TGTGCCATCAGTGGTTCTGGACAGGGAAGCTCCTACGAGCAGTACTTC. It is translated as CAISGSGQGSSYEQYF.

V and J are TRBV27 and TRBJ2-5, with 13 bases that match TRBD2. Germline loops: CDR1 MNHEY, CDR2 SMNVEV (reference sequence). The V and J ends lost 6 bases and 2 bases, in that order; junction bases with no gene match: 9. The CDR3 has 17 residues. The CDR3 nucleotides are TGTGCCAGCAGCCCCGGGACTAGCGGGATAAGACAAGAGACCCAGTACTTC. Translating it yields CASSPGTSGIRQETQYF.

V is TRBV5-4 and J is TRBJ1-2, with 8 bases lining up with TRBD1. Unmatched junction bases numbered 14, after V lost 3 bases and J lost 7 bases. The CDR3 totals 16 residues. Germline CDR1 is SGHNT and CDR2 is YYREEE (reference sequence). DNA for the CDR3: TGTGCCAGCAGCTACGTTCATCAGGGGGCACGAGGTGGCTACACCTTC. The encoded protein is CASSYVHQGARGGYTF.

A single count supports this clone. The chain uses TRBV10-2 and TRBJ1-5; no clear D. Trimming stripped 0 bases from V and 0 bases from J, with 3 bases between. The germline CDR1 and CDR2 sequences are WSHSY and SAAADI. The length of the CDR3 is 14 residues. The CDR3 coding sequence is TGCGCCAGCAGTGAGTCGAATAGCAATCAGCCCCAGCATTTT. As protein: CASSESNSNQPQHF.

The chain uses TRBV5-1 and TRBJ2-1, with D perhaps assigned TRBD1 or TRBD2 (5 bases each). Germline V gene lookup returns CDR1 SGHRS and CDR2 YFSETQ. This CDR3 has 17 residues. Trimming took 2 bases from V and 9 from J, leaving 24 bases between them. This CDR3 reads CASSLAGARDWGAEQFF. The CDR3 nucleotides read TGCGCCAGCAGCTTAGCCGGGGCGAGGGATTGGGGCGCTGAGCAGTTCTTC.

In regard to this clone: Other DNA sequences of this sample code for an identical CDR3. The J gene is TRBJ1-3, the V gene TRBV28, with D possibly matching TRBD1 (5 bases). V gave up 6 bases and J gave up 4 bases, with 10 bases separating them. The CDR3 consists of 13 residues. CDR1 and CDR2 from the germline V gene are MDHEN and SYDVKM. The DNA for the CDR3 is TGTGCCAGCAGCCCTGGGGGGGGAAACACCATATATTTT. Translating it yields CASSPGGGNTIYF.

The chain recombines TRBV18 with TRBJ2-2; D gene ambiguous. This CDR3 region has 14 residues. CDR1 and CDR2 from the germline V gene are KGHSH and LQKENI. Trimming took off 4 bases at V and 1 base at J, with 7 bases between the two ends. CDR3: CASSQEKNTGELFF. CDR3 DNA sequence: TGTGCCAGCTCACAGGAGAAGAACACCGGGGAGCTGTTTTTT.